A single sample is the source of the 21 T cell receptor beta chains below, sequenced in a study of cytomegalovirus exposure and HLA in healthy donors. Primers included in the PCR were 60 Vbeta and 13 Jbeta primers. Sequencing used immunoSEQ multiplex PCR; TCRdb keeps in-frame clones, though not all of them. The data hold more than 60,000 clones, with about 80% observed a single time. The sample was PBMCs. These receptors were obtained from a woman aged 30 to 39 in good health and CMV-seronegative.

The rearrangement links TRBV4-1 to TRBJ1-2; D gene unclear. Trimming pared 0 bases from V and 3 bases from J, leaving 11 bases between. The CDR3 runs 15 residues. Germline V gene data show CDR1 as MGHRA and CDR2 as YSYEKL. In nucleotides, the CDR3 is TGCGCCAGCAGCCAAGAAACAGAGAATTACTATGGCTACACCTTC. Its translation: CASSQETENYYGYTF.

The chain carries TRBV4-3 and TRBJ2-3, with a weak D call TRBD2 (5 bases). Germline V gene data show CDR1 as LGHNA and CDR2 as YSLEER. This CDR3 spans 15 amino acids. Between the trimmed V and J ends, which lost 3 bases and 0 bases, there was a span of 10 bases. The CDR3 here is CASSQVAYSTDTQYF. Here the CDR3 DNA reads TGCGCCAGCAGCCAGGTAGCGTATAGCACAGATACGCAGTATTTT.

The genes are TRBV5-1 and TRBJ2-7, with a possible D match to TRBD2 (6 bases). In germline, CDR1 is SGHRS, CDR2 YFSETQ. V was shortened by 2 bases and J by 3 bases, with 6 bases between the two germline ends. The CDR3 has 12 amino acids. The CDR3 spells CASSFGSYEQYF. As DNA, the CDR3 is TGCGCCAGCAGCTTCGGGAGCTACGAGCAGTACTTC.

This sequence joins TRBV29-1 and TRBJ2-3, with 8 bases identical to TRBD1. The CDR3 length is 14 residues. V dropped 6 bases and J dropped 7; count of bases not matched to a gene: 12. Germline values: CDR1 SQVTM, CDR2 ANQGSEA. For the CDR3, the DNA is TGCAGCGTGGAGGAGGACAGGGACGTAAATACGCAGTATTTT. Translated: CSVEEDRDVNTQYF.

This chain links TRBV5-1 with TRBJ1-4, with TRBD1 matching over 7 bases. The germline gives CDR1 SGHRS, CDR2 YFSETQ. The CDR3 has 17 residues. Unmatched junction bases numbered 11, after V lost 4 bases and J lost 2 bases. CDR3 residues: CASSPMFEGATNEKLFF. As DNA, the CDR3 is TGCGCCAGCAGCCCAATGTTTGAGGGGGCGACTAATGAAAAACTGTTTTTT.

The gene calls are TRBV6-5 and TRBJ1-2; possibly TRBD1 for D (5 bases). Germline loops: CDR1 MNHEY, CDR2 SVGAGI. Trimming took 5 bases from V and 0 from J, leaving 7 bases between them. The length of the CDR3 is 13 residues. CDR3 residues: CASSQGSNYGYTF. In DNA form, the CDR3 reads TGTGCCAGCAGTCAGGGCTCTAACTATGGCTACACCTTC.

The chain is built from TRBV30 and TRBJ1-5; D gene unclear. CDR3 size: 14 residues. The V end was cut by 2 bases, the J end by 4 bases, with 12 bases between. Germline CDR1 GTSNPN, CDR2 SVGIG (reference sequence). The CDR3 sequence is CAWSMGSGNQPQHF. Written as DNA, the CDR3 is TGTGCCTGGAGTATGGGGTCGGGGAATCAGCCCCAGCATTTT.

This clone has just a few counts. The V call is TRBV30, the J call TRBJ1-4; 8 bases align to TRBD1. J lost 4 bases, V lost 3 bases, and 4 bases had no gene match. The CDR3 totals 14 residues. Germline CDR1 GTSNPN, CDR2 SVGIG (reference sequence). CDR3 residues: CAWSRTGINEKLFF. The CDR3 nucleotides are TGTGCCTGGAGCCGGACAGGGATTAATGAAAAACTGTTTTTT. Looking up the rest from reference TRBV30 and TRBJ1-4 gives the full variable domain: SQTIHQWPATLVQPVGSPLSLECTVEGTSNPNLYWYRQAAGRGLQLLFYSVGIGQISSEVPQNLSASRPQDRQFILSSKKLLLSDSGFYLCAWSRTGINEKLFFGSGTQLSVL.

The chain carries TRBV30 and TRBJ2-2; D gene uncertain. V lost 3 bases and J lost 1, with 9 bases in between. Germline CDR1 GTSNPN, CDR2 SVGIG (reference sequence). The CDR3 has 14 amino acids. CDR3 amino acids: CAWSLSRNTGELFF. CDR3 DNA sequence: TGTGCCTGGAGCTTAAGCCGGAACACCGGGGAGCTGTTTTTT.

The chain joins TRBV5-1 to TRBJ2-1, with 7 bases lining up with TRBD1. V lost 3 bases to trimming and J lost 0 bases; unmatched junction nucleotides: 12. CDR3 size: 18 residues. Per germline, CDR1 SGHRS and CDR2 YFSETQ. The CDR3 loop reads CASSSGTALKGSYNEQFF. The CDR3 DNA reads TGCGCCAGCAGCTCCGGGACAGCTCTAAAGGGCTCCTACAATGAGCAGTTCTTC. The complete variable domain, with remaining parts taken from reference TRBV5-1 and TRBJ2-1, reads KAGVTQTPRYLIKTRGQQVTLSCSPISGHRSVSWYQQTPGQGLQFLFEYFSETQRNKGNFPGRFSGRQFSNSRSEMNVSTLELGDSALYLCASSSGTALKGSYNEQFFGPGTRLTVL.

The chain employs TRBV16 and TRBJ1-3; 7 positions match TRBD1. Germline V gene data show CDR1 as KGHSY and CDR2 as FQNENV. V dropped 5 bases and J dropped 4; count of bases not matched to a gene: 11. The CDR3 is 16 amino acids. CDR3 sequence: CASSDYLGTVGNTIYF. The CDR3 coding sequence is TGTGCCAGCAGCGACTATCTGGGGACAGTCGGAAACACCATATATTTT. Combining the CDR3 with reference TRBV16 and TRBJ1-3 gives the whole variable domain GEEVAQTPKHLVRGEGQKAKLYCAPIKGHSYVFWYQQVLKNEFKFLISFQNENVFDETGMPKERFSAKCLPNSPCSLEIQATKLEDSAVYFCASSDYLGTVGNTIYFGEGSWLTVV.

This clone was counted only a few times. This rearrangement joins TRBV9 to TRBJ2-5; possibly TRBD1 for D (5 bases). The germline V gene encodes CDR1 SGDLS and CDR2 YYNGEE. V lost 0 bases to trimming and J lost 5 bases, with 11 bases between them. This CDR3 is 14 amino acids long. The CDR3 here is CASSVEAGYETQYF. The DNA of the CDR3 is TGTGCCAGCAGCGTAGAGGCAGGGTATGAGACCCAGTACTTC.

The chain couples TRBV30 to TRBJ1-2; 7 bases are a match to TRBD1. The germline gives CDR1 GTSNPN, CDR2 SVGIG (reference sequence). This CDR3 is built from 12 residues. J gave up 3 bases and V 4 bases, and 2 bases lay outside the gene matches. The CDR3 here is CAWTTGDYGYTF. DNA for the CDR3: TGTGCCTGGACCACAGGGGACTATGGCTACACCTTC. Variable domain in full (rest from reference TRBV30 and TRBJ1-2): SQTIHQWPATLVQPVGSPLSLECTVEGTSNPNLYWYRQAAGRGLQLLFYSVGIGQISSEVPQNLSASRPQDRQFILSSKKLLLSDSGFYLCAWTTGDYGYTFGSGTRLTVV.

The chain's CDR3 is CASSEGTPYSNQPQHF. Written as DNA, the CDR3 is TGTGCCAGCAGTGAAGGGACACCTTATAGCAATCAGCCCCAGCATTTT. The chain links TRBV6-1 to TRBJ1-5, with D possibly being TRBD1 (5 bases). Germline V gives CDR1 MNHNS, CDR2 SASEGT. V was clipped by 1 base and J by 0 bases, with 10 bases between them. The CDR3 spans 16 residues.

The V call is TRBV6-1, the J call TRBJ1-1; 7 nucleotides align to TRBD1. The germline V gene encodes CDR1 MNHNS and CDR2 SASEGT. The trim removed 8 bases at V and 7 bases at J, leaving 10 bases unmatched. The CDR3 totals 13 residues. The CDR3 sequence: CASGSGQSFEAFF. CDR3 sequence (DNA): TGTGCCAGCGGATCGGGACAGAGTTTTGAAGCTTTCTTT.

The count of this clone is one. This chain joins TRBV25-1 and TRBJ2-7, with TRBD2 matching over 8 bases. Per the germline V gene, CDR1 is MGHDK and CDR2 is SYGVNS. This CDR3 spans 15 amino acids. With 2 bases clipped from V and 0 bases from J, the junction kept 3 bases outside the gene matches. DNA for the CDR3: TGTGCCAGCAGTGAAGCGGGGGGCCACTCCTACGAGCAGTACTTC. Its protein is CASSEAGGHSYEQYF.

The chain couples TRBV30 to TRBJ1-6, with D possibly matching TRBD1 (5 bases). Germline CDR1 GTSNPN, CDR2 SVGIG (reference sequence). V was trimmed by 3 bases and J by 4 bases, leaving 10 bases between them. This CDR3 comprises 14 residues. The CDR3 loop reads CAWRATAYNSPLHF. The CDR3 DNA follows: TGTGCCTGGAGAGCGACAGCTTATAATTCACCCCTCCACTTT.

This rearrangement joins TRBV2 to TRBJ2-5, with 7 positions matching TRBD2. Germline V gene sequence: CDR1 SNHLY, CDR2 FYNNEI. The V segment lost 1 base and the J segment 14 bases; nucleotides outside the gene matches: 4. The CDR3 loop spans 11 amino acids. The CDR3 here is CASSEERDPYF. The DNA of the CDR3 is TGTGCCAGCAGTGAAGAGCGGGATCCCTACTTC.

The chain joins TRBV9 to TRBJ2-7, with TRBD1 matching over 7 bases. The CDR3 has 13 amino acids. Germline loops: CDR1 SGDLS, CDR2 YYNGEE. Germline trimming cut 0 bases from V and 6 bases from J; bases unmatched to any gene: 3. This CDR3 reads CASSVGGQSEQYF. The CDR3 region has the DNA TGTGCCAGCAGCGTAGGGGGACAGAGCGAGCAGTACTTC.

This clone was seen once. Here the CDR3 DNA reads TGTGCCAGCAGAGTACAGCTCAATCAGCCCCAGCATTTT. Its translation: CASRVQLNQPQHF. V is TRBV28 and J is TRBJ1-5; D gene unclear. Looked up from germline, CDR1 is MDHEN and CDR2 is SYDVKM. The V end lost 6 bases, the J end lost 3 bases, and 9 bases lay between the germline ends. The CDR3 has 13 amino acids.

The chain combines TRBV5-4 with TRBJ2-5, with a possible D match to TRBD2 (6 bases). The ends were cut back, 10 bases at V and 5 bases at J, with 18 bases in the middle. Germline V gene sequence: CDR1 SGHNT, CDR2 YYREEE (reference sequence). The CDR3 contains 13 residues. CDR3 region: CAVHRDSGETQYF. CDR3 sequence (DNA): TGTGCCGTACATCGGGACTCGGGGGAGACCCAGTACTTC.